These 19 T cell receptor beta chains originate from one sample sequenced in a study of blood T cell repertoires in COVID-19. The assay was immunoSEQ multiplex PCR, and TCRdb's table has in-frame clones only and misses some. In the table there are about 110,000 clones, over 65% of which are singletons. The material sequenced was peripheral blood. These receptors all come from a man of 80 years or more with COVID-19, enrolled during active disease.

The count of this clone is one. The V gene is TRBV25-1, the J gene TRBJ2-2; a possible D gene is TRBD2 (5 bases). Deletions cut 3 bases from V and 3 bases from J, with 20 bases between. This CDR3 has 18 residues. Germline values: CDR1 MGHDK, CDR2 SYGVNS. CDR3 sequence reads: CASSDPRLRGSDTGELFF. CDR3 DNA: TGTGCCAGCAGTGATCCCCGACTGAGAGGGAGCGACACCGGGGAGCTGTTTTTT.

The V gene is TRBV4-1, the J gene TRBJ2-2; 7 positions agree with TRBD2. Germline trimming cut 1 base from V and 8 bases from J; bases unmatched to any gene: 4. Germline loops: CDR1 MGHRA, CDR2 YSYEKL. This CDR3 is 14 amino acids long. The CDR3: CASSQGEGLGELFF. CDR3 DNA: TGCGCCAGCAGCCAAGGGGAGGGCCTGGGGGAGCTGTTTTTT.

This rearrangement joins TRBV7-3 to TRBJ2-3, with TRBD2 matching over 9 bases. The CDR3 is made up of 17 amino acids. The germline CDR1 and CDR2 sequences are SGHTA and FQGTGA. J was trimmed by 4 bases and V by 3 bases; bases with no gene match: 11. CDR3 DNA sequence: TGTGCCAGCAGCTTTCGGGGGCGGGAGGGCCATGCAGATACGCAGTATTTT. It specifies CASSFRGREGHADTQYF.

The chain links TRBV24-1 to TRBJ2-5; 12 bases match TRBD2. J lost 5 bases, V lost 8 bases, and 14 bases had no gene match. This CDR3 is 17 amino acids long. Looked up from germline, CDR1 is KGHDR and CDR2 is SFDVKD. The chain's CDR3 is CATNSGGLAGGIETQYF. In nucleotides, the CDR3 is TGTGCCACCAACTCAGGAGGGCTAGCGGGAGGGATTGAGACCCAGTACTTC.

This chain uses TRBV4-3 with TRBJ2-7; D is possibly TRBD2 (6 bases). Trimming took off 1 base at V and 3 bases at J, with 13 bases between the two ends. The CDR3 has 15 amino acids. Germline loops: CDR1 LGHNA, CDR2 YSLEER. Here the CDR3 DNA reads TGCGCCAGCAGCCAAGGTCGTCAGGGAGGCTACGAGCAGTACTTC. This codes for CASSQGRQGGYEQYF.

This clone appeared a few times. The same CDR3 can be traced to other DNA sequences in this sample. The chain has TRBV19 and TRBJ1-5; 11 nucleotides align to TRBD1. J lost 5 bases, V lost 5 bases, and 2 bases had no gene match. CDR3 length: 14 amino acids. The V gene's germline CDR1 is LNHDA and CDR2 SQIVND (reference sequence). The CDR3 bases are TGTGCCAGTAGTTCGGGACAGGGGGATCAGCCCCAGCATTTT. Translated: CASSSGQGDQPQHF.

V is TRBV5-1 and J is TRBJ2-1, with 8 bases that match TRBD2. The V gene's germline CDR1 is SGHRS and CDR2 YFSETQ. V was pared by 4 bases and J by 5 bases, with 14 bases of the junction left unmatched. The CDR3 covers 17 residues. The CDR3 here is CASSPWGQREMDNEQFF. CDR3 sequence (DNA): TGCGCCAGCAGCCCGTGGGGCCAGCGGGAGATGGACAATGAGCAGTTCTTC.

The chain has TRBV27 and TRBJ2-7, with D tentatively TRBD2 (6 bases). The CDR3 length is 14 residues. Germline CDR1 and CDR2: MNHEY and SMNVEV (reference sequence). Trimming left V 2 bases short and J 3 bases short, with 11 bases between. The CDR3, as DNA: TGTGCCAGCAGTTTAGCGGGGTGGGGCTACGAGCAGTACTTC. This sequence encodes CASSLAGWGYEQYF.

V is TRBV9 and J is TRBJ2-5, with a tentative D call TRBD1 (5 bases). The CDR3 spans 15 residues. The germline V gene has CDR1 SGDLS and CDR2 YYNGEE. Between the trimmed V and J ends, which lost 3 bases and 2 bases, there was a span of 14 bases. The CDR3 loop reads CASSGGDSAQETQYF. The CDR3 coding sequence is TGTGCCAGCAGCGGAGGAGACAGCGCTCAAGAGACCCAGTACTTC. Drawing the rest from reference TRBV9 and TRBJ2-5, the complete variable domain is DSGVTQTPKHLITATGQRVTLRCSPRSGDLSVYWYQQSLDQGLQFLIQYYNGEERAKGNILERFSAQQFPDLHSELNLSSLELGDSALYFCASSGGDSAQETQYFGPGTRLLVL.

This chain's CDR3 is CASSFPGADTQYF. Here the CDR3 DNA reads TGTGCCAGCAGCTTCCCGGGAGCAGATACGCAGTATTTT. This chain uses TRBV9 with TRBJ2-3; the D gene is possibly TRBD2 (6 bases). Germline V gene sequence: CDR1 SGDLS, CDR2 YYNGEE. This CDR3 spans 13 amino acids. Trimming removed 4 bases from V and 4 bases from J, with 10 bases in between.

The V call is TRBV2, the J call TRBJ2-7, with 12 bases aligning to TRBD2. This CDR3 has 15 amino acids. CDR1 and CDR2 from the germline V gene are SNHLY and FYNNEI. V was clipped by 5 bases and J by 0 bases; unmatched bases: 2. CDR3 coding DNA: TGTGCCAGCAGTAGACTAGCGGGAGCCTCCTACGAGCAGTACTTC. Translation gives CASSRLAGASYEQYF.

The CDR3 nucleotides read TGTGCCAGCACCCGCCGGGGCAGGGGGTTGAACACCGGGGAGCTGTTTTTT. Translation: CASTRRGRGLNTGELFF. The chain has TRBV5-6 and TRBJ2-2; 7 positions agree with TRBD1. The CDR3 spans 17 residues. After removal of 6 bases from V and 1 base from J, the junction contained 12 bases not matched to a gene. Germline V CDR1 and CDR2: SGHDT, YYEEEE.

The V and J genes are TRBV2 and TRBJ1-1, with 8 nucleotides matching TRBD1. CDR1 is SNHLY and CDR2 is FYNNEI in the germline V gene. The trim removed 5 bases at V and 3 bases at J, leaving 5 bases unmatched. The CDR3 covers 14 residues. The CDR3 reads CASSRTGIDTEAFF. CDR3 coding DNA: TGTGCCAGCAGTAGGACAGGGATTGACACTGAAGCTTTCTTT.

As concerns this clone: A read error may produce the germline difference seen at one junction end. The CDR3 is CASSTRGSCFTGELFF. CDR3 sequence (DNA): TGTGCTAGCAGCACCCGCGGGAGTTGCTTTACCGGGGAGCTGTTTTTT. The rearrangement links TRBV7-7 to TRBJ2-2; 7 nucleotides agree with TRBD2. This CDR3 is 16 amino acids long. Germline V lookup: CDR1 SSHAT, CDR2 FNYEAQ (reference sequence).

The genes are TRBV30 and TRBJ1-6; possible D gene TRBD1, 6 bases. Germline CDR1 is GTSNPN and CDR2 is SVGIG (reference sequence). The CDR3 has 16 amino acids. V was shortened by 2 bases and J by 2 bases, with 13 bases between the two germline ends. The CDR3 region is CAWSSDRNAYNSPLHF. The CDR3 DNA sequence: TGTGCCTGGAGTTCCGACAGGAACGCCTATAATTCACCCCTCCACTTT.

CDR3 residues: CASTLSQGVNSPLHF. CDR3 in DNA: TGTGCCAGCACCCTGTCCCAGGGTGTAAATTCACCCCTCCACTTT. V gene TRBV27 combines with J gene TRBJ1-6; D might be TRBD1 (5 bases). Per germline, CDR1 MNHEY and CDR2 SMNVEV (reference sequence). There are 15 residues in the CDR3. V was pared by 7 bases and J by 7 bases, with 17 bases between.

The chain employs TRBV7-2 and TRBJ2-3; the D gene is possibly TRBD1 (5 bases). CDR3 length equals 14 residues. The V end was cut by 3 bases, the J end by 3 bases, with 10 bases between. Germline assignment: CDR1 SGHTA and CDR2 FQGNSA. CDR3 nucleotides: TGTGCCAGCAGCTTGTTGCCAGGGACAGATACGCAGTATTTT. This translates into CASSLLPGTDTQYF.

J is TRBJ2-1 and V is TRBV7-3; D perhaps matches TRBD1 (5 bases). Deletions cut 2 bases from V and 7 bases from J, with 9 bases between. The CDR3 contains 13 residues. CDR1 SGHTA and CDR2 FQGTGA come from the germline V gene. CDR3: CASSLGALNEQFF. The CDR3 region has the DNA TGTGCCAGCAGCTTAGGGGCCCTAAATGAGCAGTTCTTC.

V gene TRBV6-5 combines with J gene TRBJ1-1, with TRBD1 matching over 7 bases. The V and J ends lost 4 bases and 1 base, in that order; junction bases with no gene match: 6. The CDR3 runs 15 residues. In germline, CDR1 is MNHEY, CDR2 SVGAGI. The CDR3 DNA is TGTGCCAGCAGTTCCTCGACAGGGTGGAACACTGAAGCTTTCTTT. Its protein is CASSSSTGWNTEAFF.